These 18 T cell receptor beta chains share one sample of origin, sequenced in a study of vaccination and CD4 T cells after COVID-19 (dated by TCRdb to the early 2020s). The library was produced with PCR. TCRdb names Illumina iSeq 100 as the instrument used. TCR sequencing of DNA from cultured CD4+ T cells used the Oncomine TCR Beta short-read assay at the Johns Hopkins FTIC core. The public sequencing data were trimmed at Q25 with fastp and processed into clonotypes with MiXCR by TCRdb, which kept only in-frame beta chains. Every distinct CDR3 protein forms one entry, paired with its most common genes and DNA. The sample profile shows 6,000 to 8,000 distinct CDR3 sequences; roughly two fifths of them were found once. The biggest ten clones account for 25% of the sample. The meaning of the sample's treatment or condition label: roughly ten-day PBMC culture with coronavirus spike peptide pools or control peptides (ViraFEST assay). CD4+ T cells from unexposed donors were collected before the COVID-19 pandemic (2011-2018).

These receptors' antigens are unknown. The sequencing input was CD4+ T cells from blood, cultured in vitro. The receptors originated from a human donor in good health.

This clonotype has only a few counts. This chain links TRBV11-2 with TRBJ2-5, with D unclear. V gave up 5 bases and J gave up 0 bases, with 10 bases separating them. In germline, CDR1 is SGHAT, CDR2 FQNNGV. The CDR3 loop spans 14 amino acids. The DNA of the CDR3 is TGTGCCAGCAGCCTCCCTTGGGACCAAGAGACCCAGTACTTC. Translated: CASSLPWDQETQYF.

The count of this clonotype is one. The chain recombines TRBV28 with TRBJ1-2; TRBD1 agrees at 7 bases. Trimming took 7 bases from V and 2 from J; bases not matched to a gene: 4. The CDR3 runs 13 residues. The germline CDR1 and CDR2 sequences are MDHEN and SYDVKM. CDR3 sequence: CASTLTGNYGYTF. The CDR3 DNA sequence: TGTGCCAGCACCTTGACAGGGAACTATGGCTACACCTTC.

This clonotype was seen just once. In DNA, the CDR3 is TGTGCCAGCAGCCAAGATAGCCGGGCTAATTCACCCCTCCACTTT. Its translation is CASSQDSRANSPLHF. The chain carries TRBV14 and TRBJ1-6; D is uncertain. This CDR3 contains 15 residues. CDR1 and CDR2 from the germline V gene are SGHDN and FVKESK. Trimming left V 0 bases short and J 6 bases short, with 9 bases between.

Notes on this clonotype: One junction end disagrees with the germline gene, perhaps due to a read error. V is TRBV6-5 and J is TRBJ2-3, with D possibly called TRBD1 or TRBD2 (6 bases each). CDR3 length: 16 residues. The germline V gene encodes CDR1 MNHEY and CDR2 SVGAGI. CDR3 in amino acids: CASCYSTLSGGGTQYF. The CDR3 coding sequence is TGTGCCAGCTGTTACTCGACACTCTCCGGGGGCGGAACGCAGTATTTT.

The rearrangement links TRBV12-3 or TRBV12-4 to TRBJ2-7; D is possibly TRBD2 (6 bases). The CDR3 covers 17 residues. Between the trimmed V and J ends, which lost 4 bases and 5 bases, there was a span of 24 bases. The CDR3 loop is CASSSNSLLAPLHEQYF. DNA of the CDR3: TGTGCCAGCAGTTCGAACTCTTTACTAGCACCACTTCACGAGCAGTACTTC.

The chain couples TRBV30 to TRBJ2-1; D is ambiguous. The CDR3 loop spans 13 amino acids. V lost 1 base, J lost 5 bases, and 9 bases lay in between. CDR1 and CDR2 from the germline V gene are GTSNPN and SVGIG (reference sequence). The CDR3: CAWSAGRNNEQFF. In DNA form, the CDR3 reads TGTGCCTGGAGTGCTGGTAGGAACAATGAGCAGTTCTTC.

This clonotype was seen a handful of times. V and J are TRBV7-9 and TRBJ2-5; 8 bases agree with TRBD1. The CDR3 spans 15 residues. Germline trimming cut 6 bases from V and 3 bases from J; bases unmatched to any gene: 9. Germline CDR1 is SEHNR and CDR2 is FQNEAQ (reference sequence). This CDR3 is CASRPKGQGEETQYF. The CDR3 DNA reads TGTGCCAGCAGGCCCAAAGGACAGGGAGAAGAGACCCAGTACTTC.

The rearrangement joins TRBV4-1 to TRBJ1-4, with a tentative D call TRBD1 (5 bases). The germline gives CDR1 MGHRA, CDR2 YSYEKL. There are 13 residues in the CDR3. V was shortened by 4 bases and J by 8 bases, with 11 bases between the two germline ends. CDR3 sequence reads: CASSRREKEKLFF. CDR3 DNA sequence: TGCGCCAGCAGCCGCAGGGAAAAGGAAAAACTGTTTTTT.

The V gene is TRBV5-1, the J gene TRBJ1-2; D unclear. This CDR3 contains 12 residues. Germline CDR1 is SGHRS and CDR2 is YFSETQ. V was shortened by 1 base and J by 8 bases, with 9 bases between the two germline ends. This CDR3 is CASSLNPGGYTF. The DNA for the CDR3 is TGCGCCAGCAGCTTGAATCCGGGAGGCTACACCTTC.

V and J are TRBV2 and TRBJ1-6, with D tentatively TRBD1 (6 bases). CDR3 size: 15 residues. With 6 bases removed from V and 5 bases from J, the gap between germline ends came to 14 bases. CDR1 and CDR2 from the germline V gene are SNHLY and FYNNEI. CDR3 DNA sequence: TGTGCCAGCAGGGAACCAAGGACAGATAATTCACCCCTCCACTTT. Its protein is CASREPRTDNSPLHF.

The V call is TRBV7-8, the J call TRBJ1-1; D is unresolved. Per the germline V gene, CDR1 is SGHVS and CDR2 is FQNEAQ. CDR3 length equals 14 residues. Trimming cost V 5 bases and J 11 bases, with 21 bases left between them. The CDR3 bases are TGTGCCAGCAGCCCGACCCCGGGGTACGGCCCGGCTTTCTTT. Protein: CASSPTPGYGPAFF.

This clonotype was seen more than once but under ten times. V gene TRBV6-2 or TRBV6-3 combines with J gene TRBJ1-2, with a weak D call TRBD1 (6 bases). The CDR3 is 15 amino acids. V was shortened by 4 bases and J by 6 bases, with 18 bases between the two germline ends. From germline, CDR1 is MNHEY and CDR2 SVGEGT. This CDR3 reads CASSSVGQRWDGYTF. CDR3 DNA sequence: TGTGCCAGCAGTTCAGTGGGACAACGGTGGGATGGCTACACCTTC.

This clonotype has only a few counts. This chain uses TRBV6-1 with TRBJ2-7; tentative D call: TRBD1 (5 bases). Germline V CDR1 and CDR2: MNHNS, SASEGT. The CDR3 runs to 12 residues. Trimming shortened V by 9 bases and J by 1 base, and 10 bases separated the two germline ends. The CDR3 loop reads CASTAGSYEQYF. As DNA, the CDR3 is TGTGCCAGTACCGCAGGGTCCTACGAGCAGTACTTC.

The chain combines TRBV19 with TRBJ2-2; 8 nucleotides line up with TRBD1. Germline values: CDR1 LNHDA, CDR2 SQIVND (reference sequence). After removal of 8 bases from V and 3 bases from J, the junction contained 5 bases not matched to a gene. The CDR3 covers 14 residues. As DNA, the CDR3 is TGTGCCAGTTGTCAGACAGGGGACACCGGGGAGCTGTTTTTT. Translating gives CASCQTGDTGELFF.

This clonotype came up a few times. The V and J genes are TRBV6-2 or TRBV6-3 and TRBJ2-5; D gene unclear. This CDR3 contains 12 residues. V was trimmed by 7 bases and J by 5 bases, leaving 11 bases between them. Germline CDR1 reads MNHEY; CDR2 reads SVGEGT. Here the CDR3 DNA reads TGTGCCAGCACCGATGCTCTTGAGACCCAGTACTTC. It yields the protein CASTDALETQYF.

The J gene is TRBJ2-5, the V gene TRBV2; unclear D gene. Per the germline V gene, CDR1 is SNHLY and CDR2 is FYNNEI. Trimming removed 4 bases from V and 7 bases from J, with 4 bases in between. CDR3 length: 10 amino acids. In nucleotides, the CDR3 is TGTGCCAGCAGTGCGGTGACCCAGTACTTC. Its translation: CASSAVTQYF.

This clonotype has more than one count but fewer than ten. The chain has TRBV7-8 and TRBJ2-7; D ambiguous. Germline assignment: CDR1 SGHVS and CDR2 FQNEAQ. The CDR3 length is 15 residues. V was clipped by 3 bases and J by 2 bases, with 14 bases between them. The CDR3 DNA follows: TGTGCCAGCAGCTTTCGACGGGTTGGGGCCTACGAGCAGTACTTC. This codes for CASSFRRVGAYEQYF.

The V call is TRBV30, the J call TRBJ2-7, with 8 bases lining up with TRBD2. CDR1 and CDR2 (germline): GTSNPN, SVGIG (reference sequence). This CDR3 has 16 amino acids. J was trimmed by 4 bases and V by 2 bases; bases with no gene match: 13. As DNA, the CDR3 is TGTGCCTGGAGTCACCTACCGGGACTAGGGTCTTACGAGCAGTACTTC. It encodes CAWSHLPGLGSYEQYF.